The clone carrying this T cell receptor (beta chain) was picked up many times. These data belong to a study of T cells in Graves' hyperthyroidism and ophthalmopathy. The CDR3 extends over 13 amino acids. Trimming removed 1 base at V and 5 bases at J, with 8 bases between. Germline assignment: CDR1 SEHNR and CDR2 FQNEAQ (reference sequence). Researchers took RNA transcripts and amplified the TCR beta CDR3 regions from them. TCR CDR3 regions were first amplified by RT-PCR with HTBI primers. Each CDR3 protein is one row after TCRdb ran MiXCR on the multiplex PCR reads. The sample lists hundreds of thousands of distinct CDR3 sequences, just over 45% occurring once.

This receptor was identified in a woman younger than 35 with Graves' hyperthyroidism. The chain couples TRBV7-9 to TRBJ1-2; no reliable D call. Input material: peripheral blood or thyroid tissue (not recorded which). This CDR3 reads CASSLEPDYGYTF. In DNA form, the CDR3 reads TGTGCCAGCAGCTTAGAGCCGGATTATGGCTACACCTTC.